The source of this T cell receptor (beta chain) is a study of T cell repertoires in cytomegalovirus infection. For the study at large: Public TCR beta signature analysis indicated the presence of both CMV infection and matching HLA type. The study, taken as a whole, reports: Based on cumulative public TCR beta family frequency, carriers of CMV plus the relevant HLA were identified. It was HLA-C-restricted CMV-specific TCR beta clonotypes that dominated the response ex vivo.

The V end was cut by 7 bases, the J end by 3 bases, with 12 bases between. The CDR3 has 13 amino acids. From germline, CDR1 is SGHVS and CDR2 FNYEAQ. TCRdb fed the reads into MiXCR, producing one record per CDR3 protein. The profile shows approximately 200,000 distinct CDR3 sequences, roughly 22% of them singletons. Points on this clonotype: Its antigen remains unknown.

The sequencing sample was made of CD8+ T cells from PBMCs. The receptor's source is a human donor in good health (CMV status not recorded). Some clones in this sample may be carry-over from other donors' samples. V is TRBV7-6 and J is TRBJ1-2; TRBD1 might be the D (5 bases). The CDR3: CASTPATDYGYTF. The CDR3 nucleotides read TGTGCCAGCACCCCCGCGACAGACTATGGCTACACCTTC.